This T cell receptor beta chain is drawn from a study of T-cell reconstitution after alpha-beta-depleted transplantation in children. Study-level points and caveats: Most T-cell counts and diversity one year after the transplant came from T cells that were newly produced.

Unique molecular identifiers featured in how the TCRbeta library was prepared. One entry per CDR3 protein, called by TCRdb with MiXCR from the PCR reads. This sample has 330,000 or so distinct CDR3 sequences, with 7.5% to 9% found just once. Germline assignment: CDR1 MNHEY and CDR2 SMNVEV (reference sequence). V was pared by 5 bases and J by 4 bases, with 11 bases between. The CDR3 is made up of 13 amino acids. This clonotype was detected ten times or more. The target antigen is unknown. The TCR comes from a female patient younger than 10 who had a stem cell transplant for Fanconi anemia, so the T cells may come from the graft donor. The starting material was peripheral blood, obtained 360 days after TCRalphabeta/CD19-depleted stem cell transplant. The chain employs TRBV27 and TRBJ2-5, with D tentatively TRBD1 (5 bases). The CDR3 DNA follows: TGTGCCAGCAGTCGTGTGGGGCGAGAGACCCAGTACTTC. Translation: CASSRVGRETQYF.